A single sample gave rise to the 17 T cell receptor beta chains below, sequenced in a study of cytomegalovirus exposure and HLA in healthy donors (dated by TCRdb to 2016 to 2017). The library came from the immunoSEQ multiplex PCR assay. The multiplex PCR relied on a mix of 60 forward primers for TCR Vbeta segments and 13 reverse primers for TCR Jbeta segments. TCRdb mirrors the immuneACCESS table, restricted to in-frame sequences. Some clones are absent from its copies; in checked studies, under half trace to an unresolved V gene, and the reason for the others is unknown. The sample includes fewer than 250,000 clones, with 70% to 75% observed a single time. The ten largest make up less than 4% of the sample. Sequences were obtained from PBMCs. The receptor set was obtained from a woman in her 30s in good health and CMV-seropositive.

The rearrangement uses TRBV4-2 and TRBJ2-1, with no clear D. The V gene lost 1 base and the J gene lost 1 base, with 8 bases spanning the gap. Germline V gene sequence: CDR1 LGHNA, CDR2 YNFKEQ. This CDR3 has 15 residues. CDR3 loop: CASSQVSASYNEQFF. CDR3 coding DNA: TGTGCCAGCAGCCAAGTAAGCGCTTCCTACAATGAGCAGTTCTTC.

This clone was recorded only once. The V gene is TRBV23-1, the J gene TRBJ2-5, with D maybe TRBD2 (6 bases). TRBV23-1 is assigned to the ORF class and has an uncertain function. This CDR3 is 16 amino acids long. The V end was cut by 2 bases, the J end by 3 bases, with 16 bases between. CDR3 in amino acids: CASSQPTRKGKETQYF. The CDR3 DNA reads TGCGCCAGCAGTCAACCGACTAGAAAGGGGAAAGAGACCCAGTACTTC.

The V call is TRBV7-9, the J call TRBJ2-2, with TRBD2 matching 12 bases. Germline V CDR1 and CDR2: SEHNR, FQNEAQ (reference sequence). The trim removed 5 bases at V and 5 bases at J, leaving 3 bases unmatched. This CDR3 region has 15 residues. DNA of the CDR3: TGTGCCAGCAGCCCCACTAGCGGGAGGACCGGGGAGCTGTTTTTT. The encoded protein is CASSPTSGRTGELFF. The variable domain in full, with the rest retrieved from reference TRBV7-9 and TRBJ2-2, is DTGVSQNPRHKITKRGQNVTFRCDPISEHNRLYWYRQTLGQGPEFLTYFQNEAQLEKSRLLSDRFSAERPKGSFSTLEIQRTEQGDSAMYLCASSPTSGRTGELFFGEGSRLTVL.

The gene calls are TRBV15 and TRBJ1-6; D is ambiguous. The CDR3 has 14 residues. CDR1 and CDR2 from the germline V gene are LNHNV and YYDKDF (reference sequence). V lost 5 bases and J 4 bases, leaving 9 bases between the germline ends. The CDR3 sequence: CATSLQRYNSPLHF. In nucleotides, the CDR3 is TGTGCCACCAGCTTACAGAGATATAATTCACCCCTCCACTTT.

CDR3 nucleotides: TGTGCCAGCTCACCATCAGCGGCCTACGAGCAGTACTTC. Translation gives CASSPSAAYEQYF. This chain links TRBV18 with TRBJ2-7; possibly TRBD2 for D (5 bases). The CDR3 totals 13 residues. V lost 2 bases and J 2 bases, leaving 7 bases between the germline ends. Looked up from germline, CDR1 is KGHSH and CDR2 is LQKENI.

This clone was seen only a few times. The V gene is TRBV6-6, the J gene TRBJ1-1, with a possible D match to TRBD1 (6 bases). The germline CDR1 and CDR2 sequences are MNHNY and SVGAGI (reference sequence). Trimming removed 0 bases at V and 8 bases at J, with 10 bases between. The CDR3 has 13 residues. The CDR3 loop reads CASSYSSRGEAFF. In DNA form, the CDR3 reads TGTGCCAGCAGTTACTCGTCTAGGGGGGAAGCTTTCTTT.

The chain joins TRBV19 to TRBJ2-1; the match to TRBD2 covers 12 bases. Germline lookup yields CDR1 LNHDA and CDR2 SQIVND (reference sequence). The ends lost 6 bases at V and 4 bases at J; junction bases unmatched: 7. There are 16 residues in the CDR3. The CDR3 protein is CASRTQLAGGYNEQFF. CDR3 sequence (DNA): TGTGCCAGTAGAACGCAACTAGCGGGGGGTTACAATGAGCAGTTCTTC.

The genes are TRBV9 and TRBJ2-1; 8 bases agree with TRBD2. CDR1 is SGDLS and CDR2 is YYNGEE in the germline V gene. The trim removed 2 bases at V and 2 bases at J, leaving 12 bases unmatched. The CDR3 length is 18 residues. CDR3 nucleotides: TGTGCCAGCAGCGTCTATTACGGGCGGGGGGACCCCTACAATGAGCAGTTCTTC. As protein: CASSVYYGRGDPYNEQFF.

This clone has just a few counts. This rearrangement joins TRBV5-5 to TRBJ1-2, with a weak D call TRBD1 (5 bases). V dropped 4 bases and J dropped 5 bases, with 18 bases sitting between them. Germline loops: CDR1 SGHKS, CDR2 YYEKEE (reference sequence). CDR3 length equals 15 residues. CDR3: CASSIEPGNLYGYTF. CDR3 nucleotide sequence: TGTGCCAGCAGCATTGAACCAGGGAATTTATATGGCTACACCTTC.

The chain combines TRBV6-5 with TRBJ2-2; D unclear. This CDR3 contains 14 residues. Germline V gene lookup returns CDR1 MNHEY and CDR2 SVGAGI. Trimming pared 5 bases from V and 3 bases from J, leaving 10 bases between. The chain's CDR3 is CASSESGDTGELFF. The CDR3 DNA is TGTGCCAGCAGTGAAAGTGGAGACACCGGGGAGCTGTTTTTT.

V and J are TRBV27 and TRBJ2-5; D remains unclear. Trimming took 5 bases from V and 5 from J, leaving 15 bases between them. The CDR3 runs 14 residues. Germline CDR1 reads MNHEY; CDR2 reads SMNVEV (reference sequence). The CDR3 here is CASSPLGRRETQYF. DNA for the CDR3: TGTGCCAGCAGTCCGCTGGGCAGACGGGAGACCCAGTACTTC.

In its sample, this clone was seen many times. CDR3: CASTPGPAGETQYF. The CDR3 region has the DNA TGTGCCAGCACCCCGGGGCCCGCGGGGGAGACCCAGTACTTC. The chain has TRBV19 and TRBJ2-5; possibly TRBD2 for D (6 bases). CDR1 and CDR2 from the germline V gene are LNHDA and SQIVND (reference sequence). This CDR3 spans 14 amino acids. V was trimmed by 9 bases and J by 5 bases, leaving 19 bases between them. The full variable domain, its missing parts supplied by reference TRBV19 and TRBJ2-5, is DGGITQSPKYLFRKEGQNVTLSCEQNLNHDAMYWYRQDPGQGLRLIYYSQIVNDFQKGDIAEGYSVSREKKESFPLTVTSAQKNPTAFYLCASTPGPAGETQYFGPGTRLLVL.

The genes are TRBV6-1 and TRBJ2-7; 8 nucleotides match TRBD2. Trimming at V came to 5 bases and at J to 2 bases, leaving 8 bases not matched to a gene. The CDR3 length is 15 residues. Germline V gene data show CDR1 as MNHNS and CDR2 as SASEGT. CDR3 residues: CASSIKTSAAYEQYF. CDR3 nucleotides: TGTGCCAGCAGTATTAAGACTAGCGCCGCCTACGAGCAGTACTTC.

The V call is TRBV25-1, the J call TRBJ2-1, with 7 bases fitting TRBD2. J was trimmed by 2 bases and V by 6 bases; bases with no gene match: 10. The CDR3 is made up of 16 amino acids. The germline V gene encodes CDR1 MGHDK and CDR2 SYGVNS. The CDR3 coding sequence is TGTGCCAGCAGGCGGGAGAGAGTTCGAACCTACAATGAGCAGTTCTTC. It is translated as CASRRERVRTYNEQFF.

The rearrangement links TRBV5-6 to TRBJ2-7; D call uncertain. V lost 1 base and J lost 2, with 7 bases in between. The germline V gene encodes CDR1 SGHDT and CDR2 YYEEEE. The CDR3 is 13 residues long. The CDR3 region has the DNA TGTGCCAGCAGCTTGCGCGGTACCTACGAGCAGTACTTC. Encoded protein: CASSLRGTYEQYF.

The chain carries TRBV27 and TRBJ2-1; no firm D call. Germline assignment: CDR1 MNHEY and CDR2 SMNVEV (reference sequence). Trimming pared 5 bases from V and 0 bases from J, leaving 11 bases between. The CDR3 loop spans 15 amino acids. CDR3 DNA sequence: TGTGCCAGCAGTCCCCGGGTATTCTCCTACAATGAGCAGTTCTTC. It specifies CASSPRVFSYNEQFF.

The J gene is TRBJ2-1, the V gene TRBV25-1, with TRBD2 matching 12 bases. CDR3 length: 17 amino acids. Germline V gives CDR1 MGHDK, CDR2 SYGVNS. V lost 3 bases to trimming and J lost 9 bases; unmatched junction nucleotides: 12. The CDR3 loop reads CASSDASGRGKEGEQFF. The CDR3 nucleotides read TGTGCCAGCAGTGATGCTAGCGGGAGGGGGAAAGAGGGTGAGCAGTTCTTC.